The source of this TCR beta chain is a study of Graves' ophthalmopathy and Graves' hyperthyroidism. This clonotype was counted many times. Amplified TCR beta CDR3 regions were obtained using RNA transcripts as template. RT-PCR was first run with HTBI primers, then multiplex PCR in a second round. One entry per CDR3 protein, called by TCRdb with MiXCR from the multiplex PCR reads. The sample has roughly 400,000 distinct CDR3 sequences; 15% are singletons. The sequence was obtained from a woman aged 18-35 years with stable Graves' hyperthyroidism. What was sequenced was peripheral blood.

The CDR3 DNA is TGTGCCAGCAGCTTAGGGGGATTTACGAACACCGGGGAGCTGTTTTTT. Translated: CASSLGGFTNTGELFF. V and J are TRBV9 and TRBJ2-2, with a tentative D call TRBD1 (6 bases). The CDR3 runs 16 residues. Looked up from germline, CDR1 is SGDLS and CDR2 is YYNGEE. The germline V and J ends were trimmed by 4 bases and 0 bases, with 13 bases remaining between them.